These T cell receptor beta chains were read from a single sample in a study of cytomegalovirus exposure and HLA in healthy donors. Assay: immunoSEQ multiplex PCR; the TCRdb copy retains only in-frame clones and omits some. Of roughly 160,000 clones listed, 80% were seen once; the top ten hold roughly 1.3%. The source material was PBMCs. Receptors originate from a man younger than 40 in good health and CMV-seronegative. The conserved cysteine and the conserved F or W are not part of the CDR3 here. The order of the fields is V gene, D gene, J gene, CDR3 protein. A D gene is named only where the DNA matches it firmly.

TRBV4-3	TRBD1	TRBJ2-1	ASSQEPPGQEYGEQF
TRBV5-1	NA	TRBJ2-2	ASSFGTPDTGELF
TRBV5-5	NA	TRBJ2-6	ASSWPGANVLT
TRBV7-8	NA	TRBJ1-5	ASSWDLGSQPQH
TRBV28	NA	TRBJ2-7	ATQAEAYEQY
TRBV5-3	NA	TRBJ2-7	ARSRDSKSSYEQY
TRBV5-6	NA	TRBJ2-3	ASRWGVQGDTQY
TRBV21-1	NA	TRBJ1-2	ASRGGGYT
TRBV27	TRBD2	TRBJ2-2	ASRWTSGRPGELF
TRBV7-7	TRBD2	TRBJ2-2	ASSSFRGGQNTGELF
TRBV7-2	NA	TRBJ1-1	ASSLPRGEAF
TRBV19	NA	TRBJ1-2	ASSPGHNRGYT
TRBV14	NA	TRBJ1-1	ASRQSGNTEAF
TRBV25-1	NA	TRBJ1-2	ASSEYFAGSFHYGYT
TRBV10-1	NA	TRBJ1-1	ASSESVNTEAF
TRBV9	NA	TRBJ2-3	ASSVSGVTDTQY
TRBV5-1	NA	TRBJ2-4	ASSLDPKPGGEAKNIQY
TRBV5-1	TRBD2	TRBJ2-7	ASSLGTSGHEQY
TRBV6-5	NA	TRBJ1-6	ASYSITSYNSPLH
TRBV4-2	NA	TRBJ1-1	ASSQDALAFEVMNTEAF
TRBV4-3	NA	TRBJ1-6	ASSQELSPGASSYNSPLH
TRBV19	TRBD1	TRBJ1-5	ASRRTGRGQPQH
TRBV28	TRBD1	TRBJ2-1	ASSYRGTGSYNEQF
TRBV5-1	TRBD2	TRBJ2-5	ASRLFGGTQETQY
TRBV6-4	TRBD1	TRBJ2-1	ASSVTGNSYNEQF
TRBV9	TRBD1	TRBJ2-1	ASADTGGTGDEQF
TRBV28	TRBD1	TRBJ1-2	ASSFGDRVTYGYT
TRBV7-8	TRBD1	TRBJ1-2	ASTKGGRGPYGYT
TRBV9	NA	TRBJ2-1	ASSVQRSLAGEQF
TRBV4-3	TRBD2	TRBJ2-3	ASSQDLGLEASTDTQY